Each of the 8 T cell receptor beta chains below was sequenced from the same sample in a study of blood T cell repertoires in COVID-19. Data came from immunoSEQ multiplex PCR; TCRdb stores just in-frame clones and leaves some out. Of about 240,000 clones in the sample, around 86% are singletons; the top ten hold under 15%. Sequenced sample: peripheral blood. These receptors were collected from a woman aged 55-70 years with active or convalescent COVID-19.

The gene calls are TRBV3-1 (or the pseudogene TRBV3-2) and TRBJ2-2; the match to TRBD1 covers 11 bases. V gave up 5 bases and J gave up 5 bases; unmatched junction bases: 7. Germline-derived CDR1 and CDR2 are LGHDT and YNNKEL (reference sequence). This CDR3 is built from 16 residues. The CDR3, as DNA: TGTGCCAGCAGCGACCGGACAGGGGGCACGACCGGGGAGCTGTTTTTT. Translated, it gives CASSDRTGGTTGELFF.

This clone is a singleton in its sample. The chain carries TRBV19 and TRBJ2-3, with a tentative D call TRBD1 (5 bases). Trimming pared 7 bases from V and 5 bases from J, leaving 16 bases between. Germline-derived CDR1 and CDR2 are LNHDA and SQIVND (reference sequence). This CDR3 comprises 14 residues. CDR3 region: CASTDWQGLDTQYF. The CDR3 region has the DNA TGTGCCAGTACCGATTGGCAGGGCTTAGATACGCAGTATTTT. The whole variable domain, remainder taken from reference TRBV19 and TRBJ2-3, is DGGITQSPKYLFRKEGQNVTLSCEQNLNHDAMYWYRQDPGQGLRLIYYSQIVNDFQKGDIAEGYSVSREKKESFPLTVTSAQKNPTAFYLCASTDWQGLDTQYFGPGTRLTVL.

This chain uses TRBV2 with TRBJ2-1; D ambiguous. CDR3 length equals 15 residues. CDR1 is SNHLY, CDR2 FYNNEI, per germline. V gave up 7 bases and J gave up 0 bases, with 13 bases separating them. The CDR3 protein is CASIRHHSSYNEQFF. CDR3 bases: TGTGCCAGCATTCGTCACCACAGCTCCTACAATGAGCAGTTCTTC. The full variable domain, rest sourced from reference TRBV2 and TRBJ2-1, is EPEVTQTPSHQVTQMGQEVILRCVPISNHLYFYWYRQILGQKVEFLVSFYNNEISEKSEIFDDQFSVERPDGSNFTLKIRSTKLEDSAMYFCASIRHHSSYNEQFFGPGTRLTVL.

V gene TRBV5-1 combines with J gene TRBJ1-3, with TRBD1 identical over 11 bases. Germline loops: CDR1 SGHRS, CDR2 YFSETQ. Trimming removed 4 bases from V and 0 bases from J; junction bases left unmatched: 3. The CDR3 extends over 16 amino acids. The CDR3 DNA reads as TGCGCCAGCAGCCCCGGGACAGGGGGCTCTGGAAACACCATATATTTT. Its protein is CASSPGTGGSGNTIYF.

The chain employs TRBV4-1 and TRBJ2-3; TRBD2 matches 12 bases. V lost 4 bases and J lost 3; bases outside the gene matches: 5. Germline CDR1 MGHRA, CDR2 YSYEKL. The CDR3 consists of 16 residues. CDR3 loop: CASSPPSGGVTDTQYF. DNA for the CDR3: TGCGCCAGCAGCCCTCCTAGCGGGGGGGTGACAGATACGCAGTATTTT.

The V gene is TRBV5-1, the J gene TRBJ2-7; TRBD2 is a possible D gene (6 bases). The V gene lost 0 bases and the J gene lost 1 base, with 20 bases spanning the gap. The CDR3 totals 18 residues. Germline CDR1 and CDR2: SGHRS and YFSETQ. The CDR3 spells CASSLARQIRGDSYEQYF. CDR3 nucleotide sequence: TGCGCCAGCAGCTTGGCTCGACAGATCCGCGGGGATTCCTACGAGCAGTACTTC.

The genes are TRBV30 and TRBJ1-5; 10 bases match TRBD1. Per germline, CDR1 GTSNPN and CDR2 SVGIG (reference sequence). The CDR3 sequence is 15 residues long. With 2 bases clipped from V and 9 bases from J, the junction kept 10 bases outside the gene matches. This CDR3 is CAWSTGQGSGAPQHF. CDR3 nucleotide sequence: TGTGCCTGGAGTACGGGACAGGGGAGCGGGGCGCCCCAGCATTTT. Together with reference TRBV30 and TRBJ1-5, the CDR3 gives the full variable domain: SQTIHQWPATLVQPVGSPLSLECTVEGTSNPNLYWYRQAAGRGLQLLFYSVGIGQISSEVPQNLSASRPQDRQFILSSKKLLLSDSGFYLCAWSTGQGSGAPQHFGDGTRLSIL.

The CDR3 region has the DNA TGTGCCAGCAGTTGGTGGCAGGGGACGGGCAATTCACCCCTCCACTTT. Its protein is CASSWWQGTGNSPLHF. The genes are TRBV6-5 and TRBJ1-6; perhaps TRBD1 as D (6 bases). Germline assignment: CDR1 MNHEY and CDR2 SVGAGI. The CDR3 is 16 residues long. The V and J ends lost 4 bases and 7 bases respectively, with 17 bases between them.